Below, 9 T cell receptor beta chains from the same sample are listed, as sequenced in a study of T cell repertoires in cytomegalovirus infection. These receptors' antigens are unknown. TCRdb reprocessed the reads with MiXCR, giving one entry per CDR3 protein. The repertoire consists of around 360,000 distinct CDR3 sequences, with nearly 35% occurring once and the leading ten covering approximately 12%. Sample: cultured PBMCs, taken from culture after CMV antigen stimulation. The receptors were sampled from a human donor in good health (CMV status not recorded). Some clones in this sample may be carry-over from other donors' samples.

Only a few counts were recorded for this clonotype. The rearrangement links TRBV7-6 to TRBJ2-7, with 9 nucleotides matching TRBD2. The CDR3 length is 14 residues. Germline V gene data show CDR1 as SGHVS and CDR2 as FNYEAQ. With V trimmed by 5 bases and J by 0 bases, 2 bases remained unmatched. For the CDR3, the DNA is TGTGCCAGCAGCAGGACTAGCGACTCCTACGAGCAGTACGTC. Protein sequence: CASSRTSDSYEQYV.

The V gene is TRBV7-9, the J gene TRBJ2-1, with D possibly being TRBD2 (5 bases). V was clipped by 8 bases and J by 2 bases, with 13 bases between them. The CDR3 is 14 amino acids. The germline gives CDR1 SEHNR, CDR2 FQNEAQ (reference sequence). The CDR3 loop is CASRPGDTYNEQFF. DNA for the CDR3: TGTGCCAGCCGACCCGGGGATACCTACAATGAGCAGTTCTTC.

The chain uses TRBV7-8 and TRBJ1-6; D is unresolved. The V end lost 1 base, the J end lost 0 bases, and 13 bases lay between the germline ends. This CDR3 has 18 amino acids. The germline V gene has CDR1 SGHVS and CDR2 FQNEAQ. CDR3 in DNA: TGTGCCAGCAGCTTAGGACTCGGCGCGAGCTCCTATAATTCACCCCTCCACTTT. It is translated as CASSLGLGASSYNSPLHF.

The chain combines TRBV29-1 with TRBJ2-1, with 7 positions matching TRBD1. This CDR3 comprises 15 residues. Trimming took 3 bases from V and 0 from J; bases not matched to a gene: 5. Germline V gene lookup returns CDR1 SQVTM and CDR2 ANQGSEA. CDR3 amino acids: CSVEPRDSSYNEQFF. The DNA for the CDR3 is TGCAGCGTTGAGCCTAGGGACAGCTCCTACAATGAGCAGTTCTTC.

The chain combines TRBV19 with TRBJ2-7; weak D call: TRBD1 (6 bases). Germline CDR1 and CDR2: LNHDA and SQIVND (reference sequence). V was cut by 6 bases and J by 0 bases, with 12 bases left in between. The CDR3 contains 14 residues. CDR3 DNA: TGTGCCAGTAGCCGACAGGAAACCTCCTACGAGCAGTACTTC. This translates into CASSRQETSYEQYF.

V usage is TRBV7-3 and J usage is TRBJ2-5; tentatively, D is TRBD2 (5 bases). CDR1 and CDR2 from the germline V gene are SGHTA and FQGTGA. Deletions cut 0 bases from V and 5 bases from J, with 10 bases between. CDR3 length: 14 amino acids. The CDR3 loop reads CASSLTAGLETQYF. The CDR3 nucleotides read TGTGCCAGCAGCTTAACCGCGGGTCTGGAGACCCAGTACTTC.

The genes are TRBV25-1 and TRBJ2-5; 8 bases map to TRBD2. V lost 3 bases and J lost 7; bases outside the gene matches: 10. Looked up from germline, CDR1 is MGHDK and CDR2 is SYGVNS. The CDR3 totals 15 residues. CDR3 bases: TGTGCCAGCAGTGACCCTCTAGCGGGCCGCGGGACCCAGTACTTC. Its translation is CASSDPLAGRGTQYF.

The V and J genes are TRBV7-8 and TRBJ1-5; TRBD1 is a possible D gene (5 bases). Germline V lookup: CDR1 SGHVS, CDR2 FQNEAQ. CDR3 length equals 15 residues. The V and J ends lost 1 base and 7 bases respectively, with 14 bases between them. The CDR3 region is CASSLDEGPLQPQHF. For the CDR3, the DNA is TGTGCCAGCAGCTTAGACGAGGGGCCGTTGCAGCCCCAGCATTTT.

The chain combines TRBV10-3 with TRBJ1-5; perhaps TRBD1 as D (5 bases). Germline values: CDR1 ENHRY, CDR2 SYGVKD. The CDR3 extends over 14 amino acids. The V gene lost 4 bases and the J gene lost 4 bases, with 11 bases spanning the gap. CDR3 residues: CAISVGTDNQPQHF. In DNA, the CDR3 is TGTGCCATCAGTGTAGGGACGGATAATCAGCCCCAGCATTTT.